These 14 T cell receptor beta chains were sequenced from one sample in a study of post-analysis software for immune sequencing data. Overall study findings and caveats: There were five TRBV segments more frequent in patients than controls, and TRBV5-6, TRBV5-1 and TRBV20-1 were among them.

The antigens for these receptors are not known. Libraries were made from TCR beta cDNA, and they carried unique molecular identifiers. From the PCR reads, TCRdb called clonotypes with MiXCR, one entry per CDR3 protein. The data show under 900,000 distinct CDR3 sequences, with approximately 53% seen just once and roughly 4.4% held by the top ten. Specimen: blood. The receptors here all came from a girl under 18 with multiple sclerosis.

The chain carries TRBV7-9 and TRBJ1-6; D not resolved. CDR1 and CDR2 from the germline V gene are SEHNR and FQNEAQ (reference sequence). The CDR3 runs to 14 residues. The V and J ends lost 4 bases and 12 bases respectively, with 16 bases between them. CDR3 DNA: TGTGCCAGCAGCTATGACCGACTGATTGGACCCCTCCACTTT. This codes for CASSYDRLIGPLHF.

This chain joins TRBV5-4 and TRBJ2-3, with D possibly TRBD2 on 6 matching bases. The V gene's germline CDR1 is SGHNT and CDR2 YYREEE (reference sequence). CDR3 length: 17 amino acids. V lost 4 bases and J 1 base, leaving 19 bases between the germline ends. The CDR3: CASSPIPGRGRTDTQYF. The CDR3 DNA follows: TGTGCCAGCAGCCCAATCCCCGGGAGAGGGCGCACAGATACGCAGTATTTT.

To note about this clonotype: One end of the junction fails to match germline, which may point to a read error. This sequence joins TRBV3-1 and TRBJ1-2, with D unclear. This CDR3 has 13 amino acids. In germline, CDR1 is LGHDT, CDR2 YNNKEL (reference sequence). CDR3 DNA sequence: TGCGCCAGCAGCTCGGTCATGTTAAATGGCTACACCTTC. Protein: CASSSVMLNGYTF.

The rearrangement joins TRBV29-1 to TRBJ2-6; 7 bases are a match to TRBD1. The CDR3 consists of 16 residues. Per the germline V gene, CDR1 is SQVTM and CDR2 is ANQGSEA. The V and J ends lost 6 bases and 1 base, in that order; junction bases with no gene match: 9. The chain's CDR3 is CSVIDRVWSGANVLTF. Here the CDR3 DNA reads TGCAGCGTGATAGACAGGGTCTGGTCTGGGGCCAACGTCCTGACTTTC.

This clonotype has only a few counts. V usage is TRBV12-3 or TRBV12-4 and J usage is TRBJ2-5; 12 bases are shared with TRBD1. This CDR3 has 14 amino acids. Trimming at V came to 6 bases and at J to 11 bases, leaving 10 bases not matched to a gene. Written as DNA, the CDR3 is TGTGCCAGCAGCCCGCCGGGACAGGGGGCAAGGCAGTACTTC. Translating gives CASSPPGQGARQYF.

V and J are TRBV3-1 and TRBJ2-1; 11 bases align to TRBD2. The end of the DNA aligns better with TRBJ2-7, so the J call may be wrong. Germline V CDR1 and CDR2: LGHDT, YNNKEL (reference sequence). The CDR3 is made up of 15 amino acids. DNA for the CDR3: TGTGCCAGCAGCCAAGGACTAGCGGGGTACAATGAGCAGTACTTC. Protein: CASSQGLAGYNEQYF.

CDR3 DNA: TGTGCCAGCAGCTTAACGCCGATCGACGGTACGCAGTATTTT. Amino acids: CASSLTPIDGTQYF. The chain is built from TRBV7-3 and TRBJ2-3; D not certain. The CDR3 is made up of 14 amino acids. V lost 0 bases and J 8 bases, leaving 12 bases between the germline ends. CDR1 is SGHTA, CDR2 FQGTGA, per germline.

The CDR3 DNA reads TGTGCCTGGAGTGTACCCGTCGGTAGCGGGGTGTATAACCAAGAGACCCAGTACTTC. Amino acids: CAWSVPVGSGVYNQETQYF. The chain links TRBV30 to TRBJ2-5; 8 bases line up with TRBD2. The CDR3 runs to 19 residues. V was clipped by 0 bases and J by 0 bases; unmatched bases: 15. CDR1 and CDR2 from the germline V gene are GTSNPN and SVGIG (reference sequence).

This rearrangement joins TRBV5-1 to TRBJ1-1; 9 positions agree with TRBD1. V trimming: 3 bases; J trimming: 4 bases; junction bases outside the gene matches: 4. The CDR3 has 14 amino acids. Germline values: CDR1 SGHRS, CDR2 YFSETQ. The CDR3 spells CASSWDRVATEAFF. The CDR3 DNA reads as TGCGCCAGCAGCTGGGACAGGGTGGCCACTGAAGCTTTCTTT.

V usage is TRBV5-5 and J usage is TRBJ1-4, with 8 bases identical to TRBD1. Germline loops: CDR1 SGHKS, CDR2 YYEKEE (reference sequence). This CDR3 spans 16 amino acids. With V trimmed by 4 bases and J by 2 bases, 7 bases remained unmatched. The CDR3 loop is CASSTKPGGTNEKLFF. The CDR3 DNA is TGTGCCAGCAGCACGAAACCAGGGGGCACTAATGAAAAACTGTTTTTT.

V and J are TRBV15 and TRBJ1-3, with D tentatively TRBD1 (6 bases). This CDR3 contains 15 residues. The germline CDR1 and CDR2 sequences are LNHNV and YYDKDF (reference sequence). V was trimmed by 0 bases and J by 6 bases, leaving 12 bases between them. Written as DNA, the CDR3 is TGTGCCACCAGCAGAGATAGACAGGTGGAAAACACCATATATTTT. This encodes CATSRDRQVENTIYF.

This chain connects TRBV7-2 to TRBJ1-2; D is undetermined. Germline V CDR1 and CDR2: SGHTA, FQGNSA. The V gene lost 6 bases and the J gene lost 2 bases, with 13 bases spanning the gap. The length of the CDR3 is 14 residues. The DNA for the CDR3 is TGTGCCAGCAGGGAGGGCAATCAGAACTATGGCTACACCTTC. Its translation: CASREGNQNYGYTF. Drawing the rest from reference TRBV7-2 and TRBJ1-2, the complete variable domain is GAGVSQSPSNKVTEKGKDVELRCDPISGHTALYWYRQSLGQGLEFLIYFQGNSAPDKSGLPSDRFSAERTGGSVSTLTIQRTQQEDSAVYLCASREGNQNYGYTFGSGTRLTVV.

The genes are TRBV7-8 and TRBJ2-7; the match to TRBD2 covers 7 bases. V was clipped by 1 base and J by 2 bases; unmatched bases: 11. The germline gives CDR1 SGHVS, CDR2 FQNEAQ. This CDR3 region has 17 residues. As DNA, the CDR3 is TGTGCCAGCAGCTTAGGGGGCTGGAGCGGGGAGGCCTACGAGCAGTACTTC. Its protein is CASSLGGWSGEAYEQYF.

This chain connects TRBV20-1 to TRBJ2-1; the D gene is possibly TRBD2 (6 bases). CDR3 length: 14 residues. CDR1 and CDR2 from the germline V gene are DFQATT and SNEGSKA (reference sequence). Between the trimmed V and J ends, which lost 3 bases and 1 base, there was a span of 10 bases. The CDR3 DNA is TGCAGTGCTAGCGCGGGGTTGTCCTACAATGAGCAGTTCTTC. Its protein is CSASAGLSYNEQFF.